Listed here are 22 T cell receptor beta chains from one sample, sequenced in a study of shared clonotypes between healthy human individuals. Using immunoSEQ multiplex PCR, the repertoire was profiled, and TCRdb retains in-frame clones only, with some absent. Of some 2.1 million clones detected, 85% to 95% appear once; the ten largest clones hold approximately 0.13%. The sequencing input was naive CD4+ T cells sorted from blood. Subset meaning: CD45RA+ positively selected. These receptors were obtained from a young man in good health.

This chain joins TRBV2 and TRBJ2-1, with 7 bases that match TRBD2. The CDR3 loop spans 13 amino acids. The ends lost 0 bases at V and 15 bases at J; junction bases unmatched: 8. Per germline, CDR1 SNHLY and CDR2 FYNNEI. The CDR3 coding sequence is TGTGCCAGCAGTGAAGCCGAGGGGACTATGCTGTTCTTC. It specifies CASSEAEGTMLFF.

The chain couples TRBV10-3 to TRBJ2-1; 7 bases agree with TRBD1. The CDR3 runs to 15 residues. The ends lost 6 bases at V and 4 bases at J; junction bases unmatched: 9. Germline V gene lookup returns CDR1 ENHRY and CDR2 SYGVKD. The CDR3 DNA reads TGTGCCATCAGCTTGACAGGGATGGGTTACAATGAGCAGTTCTTC. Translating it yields CAISLTGMGYNEQFF.

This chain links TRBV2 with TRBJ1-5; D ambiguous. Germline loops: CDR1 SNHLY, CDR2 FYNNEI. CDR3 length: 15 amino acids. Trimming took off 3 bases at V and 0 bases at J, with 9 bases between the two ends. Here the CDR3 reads CASSEWQNSNQPQHF. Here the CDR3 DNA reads TGTGCCAGCAGTGAGTGGCAGAATAGCAATCAGCCCCAGCATTTT.

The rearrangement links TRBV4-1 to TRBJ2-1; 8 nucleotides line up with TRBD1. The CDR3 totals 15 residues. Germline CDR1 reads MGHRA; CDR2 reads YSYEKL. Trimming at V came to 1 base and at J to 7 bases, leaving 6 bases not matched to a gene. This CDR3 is CASSQGPQGANEQFF. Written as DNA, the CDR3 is TGCGCCAGCAGCCAAGGGCCCCAGGGGGCAAATGAGCAGTTCTTC.

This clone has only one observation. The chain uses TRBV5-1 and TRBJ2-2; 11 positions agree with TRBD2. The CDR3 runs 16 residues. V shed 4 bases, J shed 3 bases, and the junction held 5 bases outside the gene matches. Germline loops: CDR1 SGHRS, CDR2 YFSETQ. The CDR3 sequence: CASSLPSGGYTGELFF. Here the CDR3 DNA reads TGCGCCAGCAGCCTTCCTAGCGGGGGGTACACCGGGGAGCTGTTTTTT.

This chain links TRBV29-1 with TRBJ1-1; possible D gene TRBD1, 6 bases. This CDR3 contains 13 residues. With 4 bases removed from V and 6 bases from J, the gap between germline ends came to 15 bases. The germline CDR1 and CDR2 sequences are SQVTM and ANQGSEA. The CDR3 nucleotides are TGCAGCGTTGTGCGTAAGGAGGGGGCTGAAGCTTTCTTT. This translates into CSVVRKEGAEAFF.

The CDR3: CASSPLWVDRAYEQYF. DNA for the CDR3: TGTGCCAGCAGCCCCCTTTGGGTGGACAGAGCCTACGAGCAGTACTTC. The chain combines TRBV7-9 with TRBJ2-7, with D possibly being TRBD1 (6 bases). CDR1 and CDR2 from the germline V gene are SEHNR and FQNEAQ (reference sequence). V was pared by 5 bases and J by 2 bases, with 19 bases between. The CDR3 is 16 amino acids.

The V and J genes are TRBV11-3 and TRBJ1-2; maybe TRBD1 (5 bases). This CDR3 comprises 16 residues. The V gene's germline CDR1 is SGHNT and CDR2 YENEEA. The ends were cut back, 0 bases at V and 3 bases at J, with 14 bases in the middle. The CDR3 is CASSLDLGGKYYGYTF. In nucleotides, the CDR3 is TGTGCCAGCAGCTTAGATCTTGGGGGGAAGTACTATGGCTACACCTTC.

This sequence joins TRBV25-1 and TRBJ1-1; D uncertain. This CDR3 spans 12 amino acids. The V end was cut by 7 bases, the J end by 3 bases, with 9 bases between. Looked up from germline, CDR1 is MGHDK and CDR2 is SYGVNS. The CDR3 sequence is CASTYTDTEAFF. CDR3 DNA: TGTGCCAGCACTTACACAGACACTGAAGCTTTCTTT.

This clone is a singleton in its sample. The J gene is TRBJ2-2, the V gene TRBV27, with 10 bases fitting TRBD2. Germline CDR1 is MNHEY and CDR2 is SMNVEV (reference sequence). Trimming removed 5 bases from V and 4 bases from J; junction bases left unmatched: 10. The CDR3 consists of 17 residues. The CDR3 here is CASSPGSGRARTGELFF. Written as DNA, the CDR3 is TGTGCCAGCAGTCCCGGGAGCGGGAGGGCCCGCACCGGGGAGCTGTTTTTT.

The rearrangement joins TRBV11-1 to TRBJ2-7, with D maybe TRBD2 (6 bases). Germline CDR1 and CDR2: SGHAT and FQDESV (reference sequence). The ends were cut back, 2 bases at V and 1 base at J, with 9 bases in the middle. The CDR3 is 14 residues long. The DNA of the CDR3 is TGTGCCAGCAGCTTATGGGAGGAGTCCTACGAGCAGTACTTC. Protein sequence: CASSLWEESYEQYF.

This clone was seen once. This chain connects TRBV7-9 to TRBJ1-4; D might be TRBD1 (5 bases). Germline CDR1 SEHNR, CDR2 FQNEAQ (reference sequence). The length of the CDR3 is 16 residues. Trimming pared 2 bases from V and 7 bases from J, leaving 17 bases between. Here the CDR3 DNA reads TGTGCCAGCAGCTTACTGTCGGGGGGTGCCAGTGAAAAACTGTTTTTT. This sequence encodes CASSLLSGGASEKLFF.

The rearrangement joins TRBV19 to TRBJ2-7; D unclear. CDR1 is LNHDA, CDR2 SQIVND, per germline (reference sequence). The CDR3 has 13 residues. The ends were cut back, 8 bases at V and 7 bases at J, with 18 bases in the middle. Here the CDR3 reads CASAGQANGEQYF. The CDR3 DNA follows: TGTGCCAGTGCCGGGCAGGCGAACGGAGAGCAGTACTTC.

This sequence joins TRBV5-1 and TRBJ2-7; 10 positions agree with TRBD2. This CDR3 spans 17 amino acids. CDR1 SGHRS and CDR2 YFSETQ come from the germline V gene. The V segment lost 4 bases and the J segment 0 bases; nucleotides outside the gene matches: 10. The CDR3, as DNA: TGCGCCAGCAGCCCGGGACTAGCGACACCGAGCTCCTACGAGCAGTACTTC. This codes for CASSPGLATPSSYEQYF. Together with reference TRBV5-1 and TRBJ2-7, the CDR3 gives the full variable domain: KAGVTQTPRYLIKTRGQQVTLSCSPISGHRSVSWYQQTPGQGLQFLFEYFSETQRNKGNFPGRFSGRQFSNSRSEMNVSTLELGDSALYLCASSPGLATPSSYEQYFGPGTRLTVT.

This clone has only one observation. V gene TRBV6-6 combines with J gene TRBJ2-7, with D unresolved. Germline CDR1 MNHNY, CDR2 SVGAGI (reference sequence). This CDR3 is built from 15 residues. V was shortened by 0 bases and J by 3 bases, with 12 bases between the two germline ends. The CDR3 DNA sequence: TGTGCCAGCAGTTACTCGAGATTGGGCGACTACGAGCAGTACTTC. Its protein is CASSYSRLGDYEQYF.

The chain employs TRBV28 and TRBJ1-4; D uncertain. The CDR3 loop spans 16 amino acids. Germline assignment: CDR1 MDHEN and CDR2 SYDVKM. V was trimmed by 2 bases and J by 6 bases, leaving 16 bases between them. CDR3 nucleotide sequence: TGTGCCAGCAGTTTAATAATGTGGAAATCGGATGAAAAACTGTTTTTT. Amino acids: CASSLIMWKSDEKLFF.

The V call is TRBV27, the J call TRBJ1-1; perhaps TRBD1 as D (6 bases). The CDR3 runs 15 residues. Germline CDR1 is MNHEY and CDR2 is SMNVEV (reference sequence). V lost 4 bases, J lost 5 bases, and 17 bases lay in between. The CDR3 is CASSSNRVGNTEAFF. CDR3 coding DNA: TGTGCCAGCAGTTCGAACAGGGTTGGAAATACTGAAGCTTTCTTT.

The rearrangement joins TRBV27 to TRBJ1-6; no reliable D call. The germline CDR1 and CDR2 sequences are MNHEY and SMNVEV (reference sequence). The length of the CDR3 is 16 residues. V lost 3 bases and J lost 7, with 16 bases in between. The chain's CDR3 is CASSLVRGKGNSPLHF. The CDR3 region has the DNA TGTGCCAGCAGTTTGGTTCGAGGAAAAGGGAATTCACCCCTCCACTTT.

The CDR3 region has the DNA TGCGCCAGCAGCCCACAGGAGAATAATTCACCCCTCCACTTT. It yields the protein CASSPQENNSPLHF. The V call is TRBV5-1, the J call TRBJ1-6; D may be TRBD1 (5 bases). This CDR3 has 14 amino acids. Trimming took 4 bases from V and 5 from J, leaving 10 bases between them. Germline loops: CDR1 SGHRS, CDR2 YFSETQ.

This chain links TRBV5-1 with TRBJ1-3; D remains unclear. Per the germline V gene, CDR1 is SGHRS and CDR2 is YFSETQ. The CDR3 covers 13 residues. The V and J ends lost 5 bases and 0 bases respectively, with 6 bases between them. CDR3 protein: CASRDSSGNTIYF. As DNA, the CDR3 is TGCGCCAGCAGAGATAGCTCTGGAAACACCATATATTTT.

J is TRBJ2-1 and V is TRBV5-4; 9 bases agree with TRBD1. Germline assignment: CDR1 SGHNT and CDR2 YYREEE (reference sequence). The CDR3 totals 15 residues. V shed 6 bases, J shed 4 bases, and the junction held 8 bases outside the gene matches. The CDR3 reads CASIPGGQGYNEQFF. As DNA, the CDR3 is TGTGCCAGCATCCCTGGGGGACAGGGTTACAATGAGCAGTTCTTC.

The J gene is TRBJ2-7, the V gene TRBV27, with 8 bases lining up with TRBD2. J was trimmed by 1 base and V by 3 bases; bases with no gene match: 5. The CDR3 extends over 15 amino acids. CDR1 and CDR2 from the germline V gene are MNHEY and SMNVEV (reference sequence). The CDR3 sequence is CASSFGGLGSYEQYF. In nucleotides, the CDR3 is TGTGCCAGCAGTTTCGGGGGACTAGGGTCCTACGAGCAGTACTTC.